This T cell receptor beta chain was captured by sequencing in a study of blood T cell repertoires in COVID-19 (dated by TCRdb to the early 2020s). Context from the whole study: The collaborator samples originated in the United States, Italy and Spain and spanned the acute and convalescent phases of COVID-19. The material from the prospective study consisted of cDNA or gDNA derived from T cells, B-cell-depleted T cells, or PBMCs. Deeply sampled blood TCRbeta repertoires from subjects exposed to, actively infected with, or recovered from COVID-19 were included in the dataset. The repertoires were released in a freely available public database intended as a resource for research on the immune response to SARS-CoV-2. The samples were drawn from the first 160 participants of the ongoing ImmuneRACE study and from 1,254 subjects provided by 6 global collaborators. The sample metadata nearly always contained a de-identified subject ID, COVID-19 status, age in years and sex. HLA class I and class II types, where available, came from metadata supplied by the sample provider rather than from assay-based typing.

On this clone: The specificity of this receptor is unknown. No base quality values were provided; no much bigger clone lies one nucleotide off.

The immunoSEQ Assay, a bias-controlled multiplex PCR, was used to amplify TCRbeta CDR3 regions from genomic DNA. Per the source publication's procedure: Within the assay, amplification of reference gene primers was used to estimate how many nucleated cells each sample contained. To quantify the absolute abundance of each unique TCRbeta CDR3 rearrangement, sequence reads were collapsed and filtered. Productive Simpson clonality was computed per sample as the square root of Simpson's diversity index over productive rearrangements. In TCRdb, the immuneACCESS table is reduced to in-frame sequences with V and J assigned. These tables do not hold every clone; where another copy was compared, an unresolved V gene accounts for under half, and the others remain unexplained. V, J and clone size are taken as reported in that table, and D and trimming were inferred from the DNA itself. The sample table lists 270,000 or so clones, about 90% of them with a count of one. The ten largest clones add up to 4.1% of the sample.

The study at large found these results: How much clinical and demographic metadata was included differed by source and by participant, and the metadata was provided uncurated.

Participants in the prospective study were aged roughly 18 to 100 years, lived in some 24 United States geographic areas, and enrolled through a virtual design. In the prospective study, participants were assigned to cohorts based on the clinical history participants reported in a screening survey and a study questionnaire. In the prospective study, whole blood, serum and a nasopharyngeal or oropharyngeal swab were collected from each participant by mobile phlebotomists. Prospective study participants could optionally give additional blood draws and questionnaires over an approximately two-month period. Blood samples from the prospective study were shipped frozen or at room temperature prior to DNA extraction. Specimen: PBMCs or T cells enriched from blood (not recorded which). The clonotype comes from a woman in her twenties or thirties with acute COVID-19.

This receptor has the CDR3 CAWSSDSSTDTQYF. The bases read TGTGCCTGGAGTTCGGACAGTAGCACAGATACGCAGTATTTT. Recombination connected TRBV30 to TRBJ2-3; the D segment could be TRBD1, given 6 matching bases. Trimming costs V 2 bases and J 0 bases, and their ends lie 9 bases apart. CDR1 and CDR2, per the germline V gene (reference sequence), are GTSNPN and SVGIG. The CDR3 sequence holds 14 residues, the cysteine and phenylalanine included. The kept DNA is CDR3 alone, 42 bases in frame from the first base. Reference TRBV30 and TRBJ2-3 proteins supply the regions before and after the CDR3; the full variable domain is: SQTIHQWPATLVQPVGSPLSLECTVEGTSNPNLYWYRQAAGRGLQLLFYSVGIGQISSEVPQNLSASRPQDRQFILSSKKLLLSDSGFYLCAWSSDSSTDTQYFGPGTRLTVL.